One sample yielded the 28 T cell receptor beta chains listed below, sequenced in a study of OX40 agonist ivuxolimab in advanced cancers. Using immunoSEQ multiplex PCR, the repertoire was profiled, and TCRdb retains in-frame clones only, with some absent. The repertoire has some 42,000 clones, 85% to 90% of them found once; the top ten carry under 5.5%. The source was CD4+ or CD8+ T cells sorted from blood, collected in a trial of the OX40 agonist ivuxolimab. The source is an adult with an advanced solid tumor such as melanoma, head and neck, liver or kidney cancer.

The CDR3 protein is CASSQGRGTGELFF. CDR3 nucleotide sequence: TGCGCCAGCAGCCAAGGCCGGGGTACCGGGGAGCTGTTTTTT. The rearrangement links TRBV4-3 to TRBJ2-2; a possible D gene is TRBD2 (5 bases). The CDR3 runs to 14 residues. The germline V gene encodes CDR1 LGHNA and CDR2 YSLEER. Trimming removed 1 base from V and 5 bases from J, with 8 bases in between.

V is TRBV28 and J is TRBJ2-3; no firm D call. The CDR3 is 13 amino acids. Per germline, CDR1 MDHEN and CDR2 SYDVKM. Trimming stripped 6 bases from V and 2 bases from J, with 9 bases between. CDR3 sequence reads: CASSTPITDTQYF. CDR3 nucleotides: TGTGCCAGCAGCACACCGATCACAGATACGCAGTATTTT.

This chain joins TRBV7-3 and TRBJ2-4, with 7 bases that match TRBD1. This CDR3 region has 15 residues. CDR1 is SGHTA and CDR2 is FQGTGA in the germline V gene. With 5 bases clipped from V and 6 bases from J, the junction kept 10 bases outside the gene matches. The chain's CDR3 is CASSRTGDYGNIQYF. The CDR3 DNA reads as TGTGCCAGCAGCCGGACAGGCGACTACGGAAACATTCAGTACTTC.

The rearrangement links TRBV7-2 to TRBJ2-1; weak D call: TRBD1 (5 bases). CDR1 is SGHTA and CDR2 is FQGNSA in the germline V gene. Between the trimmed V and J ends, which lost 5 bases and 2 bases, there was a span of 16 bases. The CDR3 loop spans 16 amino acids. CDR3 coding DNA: TGTGCCAGCAGCGCGATCCAGGGAAACACCTACAATGAGCAGTTCTTC. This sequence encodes CASSAIQGNTYNEQFF.

CDR3 nucleotide sequence: TGTGCCAGCAGTCCTCTATCCGGGACAGGGAGGACCAAAAACATTCAGTACTTC. Protein: CASSPLSGTGRTKNIQYF. The chain carries TRBV2 and TRBJ2-4, with 9 bases fitting TRBD1. This CDR3 has 18 residues. The germline gives CDR1 SNHLY, CDR2 FYNNEI. Germline trimming cut 5 bases from V and 2 bases from J; bases unmatched to any gene: 13.

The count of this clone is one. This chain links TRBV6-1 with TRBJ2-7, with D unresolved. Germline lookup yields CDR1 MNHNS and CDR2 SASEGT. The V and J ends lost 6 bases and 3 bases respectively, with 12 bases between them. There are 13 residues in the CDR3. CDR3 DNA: TGTGCCAGCAGAGGAGACAAGATCTACGAGCAGTACTTC. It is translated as CASRGDKIYEQYF.

This CDR3 reads CASSLRQDDGYTF. The CDR3 coding sequence is TGTGCCAGCAGCTTAAGACAGGATGACGGCTACACCTTC. This rearrangement joins TRBV7-9 to TRBJ1-2, with D possibly TRBD1 on 6 matching bases. Germline V gives CDR1 SEHNR, CDR2 FQNEAQ (reference sequence). The CDR3 sequence is 13 residues long. V shed 2 bases and J shed 8 bases, with 12 bases lying between them.

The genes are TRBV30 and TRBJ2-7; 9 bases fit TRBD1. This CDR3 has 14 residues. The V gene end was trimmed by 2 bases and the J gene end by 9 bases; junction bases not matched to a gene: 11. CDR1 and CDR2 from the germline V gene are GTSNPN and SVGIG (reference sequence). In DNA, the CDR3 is TGTGCCTGGAGTCTTGGACAGGGGATGATGGTGCAGTACTTC. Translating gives CAWSLGQGMMVQYF. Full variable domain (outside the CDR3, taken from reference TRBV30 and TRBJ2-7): SQTIHQWPATLVQPVGSPLSLECTVEGTSNPNLYWYRQAAGRGLQLLFYSVGIGQISSEVPQNLSASRPQDRQFILSSKKLLLSDSGFYLCAWSLGQGMMVQYFGPGTRLTVT.

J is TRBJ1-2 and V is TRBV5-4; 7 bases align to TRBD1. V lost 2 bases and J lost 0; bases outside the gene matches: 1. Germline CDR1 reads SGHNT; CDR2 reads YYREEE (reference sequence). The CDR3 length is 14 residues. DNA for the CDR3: TGTGCCAGCAGCTTAACAGGGGCTAACTATGGCTACACCTTC. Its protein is CASSLTGANYGYTF.

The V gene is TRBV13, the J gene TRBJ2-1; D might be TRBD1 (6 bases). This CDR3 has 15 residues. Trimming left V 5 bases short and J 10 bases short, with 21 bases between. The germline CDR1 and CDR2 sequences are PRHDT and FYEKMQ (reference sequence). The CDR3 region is CASSPIPQGKEEQFF. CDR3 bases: TGTGCCAGCAGCCCAATTCCGCAGGGGAAGGAGGAGCAGTTCTTC.

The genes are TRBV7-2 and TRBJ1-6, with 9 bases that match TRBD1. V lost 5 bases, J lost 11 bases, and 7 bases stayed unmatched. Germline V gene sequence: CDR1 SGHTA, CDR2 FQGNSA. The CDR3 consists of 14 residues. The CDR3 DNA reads TGTGCCAGCAGCCCTGGGACAGGGATGCCACCCCTCCACTTT. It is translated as CASSPGTGMPPLHF.

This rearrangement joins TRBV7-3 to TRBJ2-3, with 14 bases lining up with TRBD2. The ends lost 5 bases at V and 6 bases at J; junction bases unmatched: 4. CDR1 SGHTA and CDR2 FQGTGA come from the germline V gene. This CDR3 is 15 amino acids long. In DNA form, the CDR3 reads TGTGCCAGCAGCCCGGGACTAGCGGGAGTGGATACGCAGTATTTT. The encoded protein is CASSPGLAGVDTQYF.

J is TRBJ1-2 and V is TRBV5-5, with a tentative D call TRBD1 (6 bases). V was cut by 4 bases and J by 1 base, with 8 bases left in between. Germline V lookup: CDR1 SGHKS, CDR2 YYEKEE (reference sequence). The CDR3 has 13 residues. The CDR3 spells CASSEQGNYGYTF. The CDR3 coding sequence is TGTGCCAGCAGCGAACAGGGTAACTATGGCTACACCTTC.

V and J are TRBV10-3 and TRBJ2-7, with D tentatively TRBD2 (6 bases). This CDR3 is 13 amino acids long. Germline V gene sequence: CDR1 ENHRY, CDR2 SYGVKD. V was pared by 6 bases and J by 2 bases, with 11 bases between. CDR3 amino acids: CAIRGGKTYEQYF. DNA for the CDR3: TGTGCCATCAGGGGGGGAAAGACCTACGAGCAGTACTTC.

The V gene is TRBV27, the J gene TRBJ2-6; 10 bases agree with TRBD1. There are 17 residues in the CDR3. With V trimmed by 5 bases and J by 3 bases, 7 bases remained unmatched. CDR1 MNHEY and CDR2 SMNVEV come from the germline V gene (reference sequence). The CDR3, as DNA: TGTGCCAGCAGTCCTGGGACAGGGGTCTATGGGGCCAACGTCCTGACTTTC. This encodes CASSPGTGVYGANVLTF.

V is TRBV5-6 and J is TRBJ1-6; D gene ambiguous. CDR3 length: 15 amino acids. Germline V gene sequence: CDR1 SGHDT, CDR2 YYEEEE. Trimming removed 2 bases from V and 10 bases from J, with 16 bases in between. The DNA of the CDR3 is TGTGCCAGCAGCTTTCCCGGGGATAACGTGTCACCCCTCCACTTT. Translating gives CASSFPGDNVSPLHF.

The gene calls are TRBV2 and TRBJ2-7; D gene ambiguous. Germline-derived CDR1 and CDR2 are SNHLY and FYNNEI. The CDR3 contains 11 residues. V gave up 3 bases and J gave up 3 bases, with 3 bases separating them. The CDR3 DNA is TGTGCCAGCAGTGAGATCTACGAGCAGTACTTC. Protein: CASSEIYEQYF.

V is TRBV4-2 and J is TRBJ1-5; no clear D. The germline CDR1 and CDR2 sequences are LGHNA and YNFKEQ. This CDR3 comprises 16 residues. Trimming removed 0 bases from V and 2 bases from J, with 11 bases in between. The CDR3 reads CASSQDPQMGNQPQHF. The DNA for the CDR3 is TGTGCCAGCAGCCAAGATCCCCAAATGGGCAATCAGCCCCAGCATTTT.

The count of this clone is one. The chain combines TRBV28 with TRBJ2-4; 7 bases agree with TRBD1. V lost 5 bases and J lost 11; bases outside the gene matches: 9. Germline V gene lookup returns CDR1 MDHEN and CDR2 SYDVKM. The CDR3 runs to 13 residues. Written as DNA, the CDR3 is TGTGCCAGCAGTCTCCCAGGGGGAACTCTTCAGTACTTC. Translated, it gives CASSLPGGTLQYF.

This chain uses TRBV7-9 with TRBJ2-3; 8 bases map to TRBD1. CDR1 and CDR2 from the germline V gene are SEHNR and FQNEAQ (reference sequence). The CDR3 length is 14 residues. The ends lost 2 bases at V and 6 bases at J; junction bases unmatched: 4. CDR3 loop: CASSLQGAVDTQYF. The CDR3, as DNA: TGTGCCAGCAGCTTACAGGGGGCTGTGGATACGCAGTATTTT.

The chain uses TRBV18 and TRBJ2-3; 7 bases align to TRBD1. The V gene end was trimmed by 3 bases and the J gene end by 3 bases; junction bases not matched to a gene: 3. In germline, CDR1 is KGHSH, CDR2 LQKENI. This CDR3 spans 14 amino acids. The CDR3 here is CASSPVGQTDTQYF. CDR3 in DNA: TGTGCCAGCTCACCGGTGGGACAGACAGATACGCAGTATTTT.

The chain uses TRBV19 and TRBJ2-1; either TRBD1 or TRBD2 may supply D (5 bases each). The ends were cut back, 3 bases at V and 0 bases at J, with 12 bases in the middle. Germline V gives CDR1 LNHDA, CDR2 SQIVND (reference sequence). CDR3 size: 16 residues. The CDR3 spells CASSMGPRSSYNEQFF. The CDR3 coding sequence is TGTGCCAGTAGTATGGGACCGAGAAGCTCCTACAATGAGCAGTTCTTC.

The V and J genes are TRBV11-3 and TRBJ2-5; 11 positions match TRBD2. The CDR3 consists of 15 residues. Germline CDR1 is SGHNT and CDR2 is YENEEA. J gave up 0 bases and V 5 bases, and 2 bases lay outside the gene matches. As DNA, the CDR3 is TGTGCCAGCAGCCCGGGACTAGCGGACCAAGAGACCCAGTACTTC. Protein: CASSPGLADQETQYF.

The CDR3: CASSLTARGVLYNEQFF. For the CDR3, the DNA is TGTGCCAGCAGTTTAACCGCCCGGGGGGTACTCTACAATGAGCAGTTCTTC. V gene TRBV27 combines with J gene TRBJ2-1; TRBD2 matches 7 bases. The germline CDR1 and CDR2 sequences are MNHEY and SMNVEV (reference sequence). The junction had 10 bases not matched to a gene; V was cut back by 2 bases and J by 3 bases. The CDR3 sequence is 17 residues long.

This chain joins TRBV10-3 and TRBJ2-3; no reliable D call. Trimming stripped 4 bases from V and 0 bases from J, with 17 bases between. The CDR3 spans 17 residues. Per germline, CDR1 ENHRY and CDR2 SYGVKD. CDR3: CAISGVFARGSTDTQYF. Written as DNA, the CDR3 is TGTGCCATCAGTGGGGTCTTCGCACGCGGAAGCACAGATACGCAGTATTTT.

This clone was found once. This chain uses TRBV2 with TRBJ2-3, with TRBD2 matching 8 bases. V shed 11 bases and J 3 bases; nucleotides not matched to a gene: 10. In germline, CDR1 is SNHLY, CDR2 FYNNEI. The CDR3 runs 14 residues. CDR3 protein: CAGLSGGVTDTQYF. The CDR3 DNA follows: TGTGCCGGCTTGTCCGGGGGGGTGACAGATACGCAGTATTTT.

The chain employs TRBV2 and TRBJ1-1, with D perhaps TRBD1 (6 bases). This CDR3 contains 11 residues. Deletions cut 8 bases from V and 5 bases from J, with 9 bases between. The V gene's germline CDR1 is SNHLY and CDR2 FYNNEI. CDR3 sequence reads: CASAGVTEAFF. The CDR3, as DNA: TGTGCCAGCGCAGGGGTTACTGAAGCTTTCTTT.

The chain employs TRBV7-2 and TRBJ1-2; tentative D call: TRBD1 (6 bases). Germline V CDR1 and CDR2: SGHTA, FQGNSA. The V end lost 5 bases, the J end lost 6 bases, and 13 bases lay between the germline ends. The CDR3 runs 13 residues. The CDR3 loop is CASSPGQYDGYTF. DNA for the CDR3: TGTGCCAGCAGCCCGGGACAATACGATGGCTACACCTTC.